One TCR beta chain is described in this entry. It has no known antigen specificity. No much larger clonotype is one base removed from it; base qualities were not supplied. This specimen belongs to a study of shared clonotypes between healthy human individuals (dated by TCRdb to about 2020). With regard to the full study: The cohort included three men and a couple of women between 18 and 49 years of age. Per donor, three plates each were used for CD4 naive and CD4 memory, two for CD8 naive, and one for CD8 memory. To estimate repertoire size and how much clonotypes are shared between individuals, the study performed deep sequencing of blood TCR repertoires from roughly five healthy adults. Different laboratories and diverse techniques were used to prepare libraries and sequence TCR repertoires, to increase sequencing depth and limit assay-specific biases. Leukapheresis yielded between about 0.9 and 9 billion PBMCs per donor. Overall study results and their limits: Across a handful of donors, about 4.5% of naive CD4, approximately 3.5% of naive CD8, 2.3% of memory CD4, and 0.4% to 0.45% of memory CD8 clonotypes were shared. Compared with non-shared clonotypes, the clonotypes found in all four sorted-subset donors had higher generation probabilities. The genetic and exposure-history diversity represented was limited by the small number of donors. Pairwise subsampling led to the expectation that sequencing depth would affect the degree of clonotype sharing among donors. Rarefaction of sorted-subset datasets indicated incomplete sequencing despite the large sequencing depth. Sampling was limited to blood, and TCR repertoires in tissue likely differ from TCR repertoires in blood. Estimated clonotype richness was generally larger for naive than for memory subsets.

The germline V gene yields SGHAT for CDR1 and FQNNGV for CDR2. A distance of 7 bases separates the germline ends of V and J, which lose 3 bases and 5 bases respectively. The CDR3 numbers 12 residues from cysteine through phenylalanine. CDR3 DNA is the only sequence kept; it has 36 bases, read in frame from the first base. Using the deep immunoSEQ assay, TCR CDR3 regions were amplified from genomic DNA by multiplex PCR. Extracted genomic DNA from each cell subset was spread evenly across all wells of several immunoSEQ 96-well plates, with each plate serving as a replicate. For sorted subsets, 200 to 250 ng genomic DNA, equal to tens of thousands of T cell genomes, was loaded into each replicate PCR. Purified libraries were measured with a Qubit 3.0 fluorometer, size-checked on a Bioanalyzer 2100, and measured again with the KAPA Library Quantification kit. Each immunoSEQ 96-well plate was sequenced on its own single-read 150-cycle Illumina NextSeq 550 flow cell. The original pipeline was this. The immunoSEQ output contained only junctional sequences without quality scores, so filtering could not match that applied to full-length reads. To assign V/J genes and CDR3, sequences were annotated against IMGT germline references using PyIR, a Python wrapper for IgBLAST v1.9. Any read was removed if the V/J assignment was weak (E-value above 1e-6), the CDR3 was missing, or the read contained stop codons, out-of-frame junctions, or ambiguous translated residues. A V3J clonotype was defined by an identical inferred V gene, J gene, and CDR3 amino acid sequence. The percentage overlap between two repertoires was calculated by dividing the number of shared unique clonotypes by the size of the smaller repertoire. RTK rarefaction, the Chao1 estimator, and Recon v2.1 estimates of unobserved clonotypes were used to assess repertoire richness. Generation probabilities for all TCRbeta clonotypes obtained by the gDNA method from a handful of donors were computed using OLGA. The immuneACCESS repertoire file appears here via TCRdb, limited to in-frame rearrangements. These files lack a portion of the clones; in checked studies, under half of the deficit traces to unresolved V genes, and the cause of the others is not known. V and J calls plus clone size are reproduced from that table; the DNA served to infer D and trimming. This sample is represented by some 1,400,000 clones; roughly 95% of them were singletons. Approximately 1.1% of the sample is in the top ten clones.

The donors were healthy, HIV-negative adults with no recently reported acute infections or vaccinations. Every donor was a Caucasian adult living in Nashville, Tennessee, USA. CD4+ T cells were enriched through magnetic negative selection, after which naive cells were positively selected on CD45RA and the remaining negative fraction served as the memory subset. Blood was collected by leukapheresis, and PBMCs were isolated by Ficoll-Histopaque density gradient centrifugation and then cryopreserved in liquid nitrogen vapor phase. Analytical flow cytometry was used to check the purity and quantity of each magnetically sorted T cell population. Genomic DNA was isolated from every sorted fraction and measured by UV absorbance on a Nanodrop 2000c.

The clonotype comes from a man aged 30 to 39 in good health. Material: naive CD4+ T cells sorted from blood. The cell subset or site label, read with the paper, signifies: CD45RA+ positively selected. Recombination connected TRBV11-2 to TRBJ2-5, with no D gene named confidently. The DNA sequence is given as TGTGCCAGCAGCTTTGCCCGGGAGACCCAGTACTTC. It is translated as CASSFARETQYF.